The sample holds a few counts of the clone carrying this TCR beta chain. Its target is not known. This entry is derived from a study of PD-1 blockade in classical Hodgkin lymphoma. Study-level information: The nivolumab dose that patients received was 3 mg/kg, given intravenously every 2 weeks.

Sequencing used immunoSEQ multiplex PCR; TCRdb keeps in-frame clones, though not all of them. The data show more than 90,000 clones, about 89% seen once. General observations from the study: TCR diversity at baseline was reported to be reduced in newly diagnosed patients relative to healthy donors. The CD4+ diversity rise by C4D1 was clearest in complete responders. Initiation of nivolumab under 1 year after ASCT led to exclusion of patients.

Each patient experienced a relapse that followed autologous stem cell transplantation, and brentuximab vedotin exposure varied. The starting material was peripheral blood mononuclear cells (PBMCs), obtained before the second cycle of nivolumab. This receptor was obtained from a human donor with classical Hodgkin lymphoma.

The CDR3 bases are TGTGCCAGCAGCGTATCAGGGACAGCGGATGGAGTCGAGCAGTACTTC. This codes for CASSVSGTADGVEQYF. The chain carries TRBV9 and TRBJ2-7, with 7 bases fitting TRBD1. The CDR3 runs 16 residues. The ends lost 1 base at V and 6 bases at J; junction bases unmatched: 13. Germline V gives CDR1 SGDLS, CDR2 YYNGEE.